The 4 T cell receptor beta chains given below trace back to one sample, sequenced in a study of T cell repertoires in cytomegalovirus infection. What these receptors recognize is not known. TCRdb independently ran MiXCR on the reads; one entry per CDR3 protein. Here the sample spans nearly 700,000 distinct CDR3 sequences, roughly a third being singletons. This material consisted of cultured PBMCs, taken from culture after CMV antigen stimulation. The receptors were sampled from a human donor in good health (CMV status not recorded). Some clones in this sample may be carry-over from other donors' samples.

This clonotype has ten or more counts. V usage is TRBV28 and J usage is TRBJ2-7; either TRBD1 or TRBD2 may supply D (7 bases each). CDR3 length equals 17 residues. V was cut by 5 bases and J by 1 base, with 21 bases left in between. Germline CDR1 reads MDHEN; CDR2 reads SYDVKM. Here the CDR3 reads CASSPGVGRGRSYEQYF. In nucleotides, the CDR3 is TGTGCCAGCAGTCCGGGGGTGGGGAGGGGGCGATCCTACGAGCAGTACTTC. Complete variable domain (other parts from reference TRBV28 and TRBJ2-7): DVKVTQSSRYLVKRTGEKVFLECVQDMDHENMFWYRQDPGLGLRLIYFSYDVKMKEKGDIPEGYSVSREKKERFSLILESASTNQTSMYLCASSPGVGRGRSYEQYFGPGTRLTVT.

The chain uses TRBV7-9 and TRBJ1-5; unclear D gene. This CDR3 region has 12 residues. Trimming pared 4 bases from V and 6 bases from J, leaving 7 bases between. Germline V gene sequence: CDR1 SEHNR, CDR2 FQNEAQ (reference sequence). The CDR3 loop reads CASSSAAQPQHF. The CDR3 DNA sequence: TGTGCCAGCAGCTCGGCAGCTCAGCCCCAGCATTTT.

This clonotype occurred many times. The chain carries TRBV7-2 and TRBJ2-1; a possible D gene is TRBD2 (5 bases). This CDR3 contains 15 residues. Trimming removed 5 bases at V and 3 bases at J, with 14 bases between. Germline V gives CDR1 SGHTA, CDR2 FQGNSA. The CDR3 sequence: CASSARTAGYNEQFF. As DNA, the CDR3 is TGTGCCAGCAGCGCAAGGACCGCGGGCTACAATGAGCAGTTCTTC.

Ten or more counts support this clonotype. The J gene is TRBJ2-1, the V gene TRBV7-2, with TRBD2 matching over 15 bases. CDR3 size: 19 residues. V was clipped by 4 bases and J by 2 bases; unmatched bases: 9. Germline CDR1 is SGHTA and CDR2 is FQGNSA. CDR3 DNA: TGTGCCAGCAGCTCACACCCGGGACTAGCGGGAGGCCCCTACAATGAGCAGTTCTTC. The encoded protein is CASSSHPGLAGGPYNEQFF.